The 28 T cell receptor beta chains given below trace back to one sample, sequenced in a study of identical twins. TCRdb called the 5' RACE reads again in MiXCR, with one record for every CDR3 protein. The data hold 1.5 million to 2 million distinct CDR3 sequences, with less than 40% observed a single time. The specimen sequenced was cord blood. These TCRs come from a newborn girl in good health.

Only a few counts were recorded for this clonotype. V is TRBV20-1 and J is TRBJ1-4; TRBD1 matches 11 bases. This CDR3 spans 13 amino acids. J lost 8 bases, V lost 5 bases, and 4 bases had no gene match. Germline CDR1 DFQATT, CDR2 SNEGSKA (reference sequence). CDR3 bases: TGCAGTGCTCGCCGGGACAGGGGGGAAAAACTGTTTTTT. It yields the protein CSARRDRGEKLFF.

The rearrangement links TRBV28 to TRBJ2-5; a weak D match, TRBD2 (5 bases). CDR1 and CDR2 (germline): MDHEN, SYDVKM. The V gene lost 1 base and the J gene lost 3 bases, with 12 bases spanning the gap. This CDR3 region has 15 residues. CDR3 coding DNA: TGTGCCAGCAGTTTATTGGTAGCCGGGGAAGAGACCCAGTACTTC. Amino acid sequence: CASSLLVAGEETQYF.

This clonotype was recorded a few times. This chain's CDR3 is CASSLDGRLYNEQFF. In DNA, the CDR3 is TGTGCCAGCAGCTTAGACGGGAGGTTGTACAATGAGCAGTTCTTC. The chain combines TRBV7-2 with TRBJ2-1; 7 bases are shared with TRBD2. From germline, CDR1 is SGHTA and CDR2 FQGNSA. The CDR3 has 15 residues. V dropped 1 base and J dropped 4; count of bases not matched to a gene: 4.

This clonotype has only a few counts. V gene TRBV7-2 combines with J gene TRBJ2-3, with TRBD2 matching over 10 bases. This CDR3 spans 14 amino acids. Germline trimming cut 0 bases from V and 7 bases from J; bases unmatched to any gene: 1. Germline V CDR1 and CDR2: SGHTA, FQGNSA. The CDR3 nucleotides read TGTGCCAGCAGCTTAGCTAGCGGGGGGCATACGCAGTATTTT. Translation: CASSLASGGHTQYF. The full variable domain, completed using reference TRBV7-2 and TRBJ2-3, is GAGVSQSPSNKVTEKGKDVELRCDPISGHTALYWYRQSLGQGLEFLIYFQGNSAPDKSGLPSDRFSAERTGGSVSTLTIQRTQQEDSAVYLCASSLASGGHTQYFGPGTRLTVL.

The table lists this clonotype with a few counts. The CDR3 region has the DNA TGTGCCAGCAGCTTGAGCACAGGGATTAACTATGGCTACACCTTC. This sequence encodes CASSLSTGINYGYTF. This chain joins TRBV5-6 and TRBJ1-2; TRBD1 might be the D (6 bases). The CDR3 totals 15 residues. Germline CDR1 is SGHDT and CDR2 is YYEEEE. Trimming removed 1 base from V and 1 base from J, with 11 bases in between.

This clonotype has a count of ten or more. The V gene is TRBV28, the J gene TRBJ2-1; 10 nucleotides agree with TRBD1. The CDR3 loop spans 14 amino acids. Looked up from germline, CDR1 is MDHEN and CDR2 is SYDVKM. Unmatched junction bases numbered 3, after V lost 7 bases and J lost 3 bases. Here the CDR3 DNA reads TGTGCCAGCACCCGGACAGGGGGCTACAATGAGCAGTTCTTC. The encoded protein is CASTRTGGYNEQFF. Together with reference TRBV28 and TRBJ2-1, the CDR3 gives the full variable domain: DVKVTQSSRYLVKRTGEKVFLECVQDMDHENMFWYRQDPGLGLRLIYFSYDVKMKEKGDIPEGYSVSREKKERFSLILESASTNQTSMYLCASTRTGGYNEQFFGPGTRLTVL.

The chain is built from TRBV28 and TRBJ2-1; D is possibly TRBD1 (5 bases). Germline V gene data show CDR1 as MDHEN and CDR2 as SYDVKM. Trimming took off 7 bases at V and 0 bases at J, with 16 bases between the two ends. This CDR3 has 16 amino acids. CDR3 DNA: TGTGCCAGCATCCAAGGGGTGGCTAGCTCCTACAATGAGCAGTTCTTC. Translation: CASIQGVASSYNEQFF.

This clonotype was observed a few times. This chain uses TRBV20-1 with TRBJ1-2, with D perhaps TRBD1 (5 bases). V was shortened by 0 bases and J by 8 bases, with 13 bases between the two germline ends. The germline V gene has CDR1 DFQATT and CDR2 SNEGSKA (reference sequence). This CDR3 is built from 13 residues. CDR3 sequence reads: CSAREGQFWGYTF. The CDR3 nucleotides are TGCAGTGCTAGAGAGGGGCAGTTCTGGGGCTACACCTTC.

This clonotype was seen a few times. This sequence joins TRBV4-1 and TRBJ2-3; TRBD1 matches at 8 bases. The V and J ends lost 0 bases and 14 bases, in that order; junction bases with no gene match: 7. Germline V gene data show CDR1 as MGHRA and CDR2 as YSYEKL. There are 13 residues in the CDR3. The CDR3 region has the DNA TGCGCCAGCAGCCAAGATTTGGAGACAGGGGTGTATTTT. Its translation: CASSQDLETGVYF.

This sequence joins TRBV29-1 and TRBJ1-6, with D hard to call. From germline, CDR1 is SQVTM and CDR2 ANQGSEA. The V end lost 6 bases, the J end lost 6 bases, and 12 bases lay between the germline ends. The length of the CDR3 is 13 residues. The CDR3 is CSVKPGVNSPLHF. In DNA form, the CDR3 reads TGCAGCGTCAAACCCGGGGTTAATTCACCCCTCCACTTT.

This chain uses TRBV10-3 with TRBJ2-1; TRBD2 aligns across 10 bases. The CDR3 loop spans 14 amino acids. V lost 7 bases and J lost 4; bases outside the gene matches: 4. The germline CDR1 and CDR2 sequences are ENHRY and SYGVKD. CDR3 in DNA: TGTGCCATCAACGAAGCGGGAGGGTACAATGAGCAGTTCTTC. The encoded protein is CAINEAGGYNEQFF.

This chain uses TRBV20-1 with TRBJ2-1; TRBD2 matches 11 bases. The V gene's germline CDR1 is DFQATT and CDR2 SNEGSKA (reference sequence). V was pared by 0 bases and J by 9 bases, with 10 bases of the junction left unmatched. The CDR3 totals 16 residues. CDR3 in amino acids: CSARELAGARRGEQFF. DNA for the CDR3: TGCAGTGCTAGAGAACTAGCGGGAGCCCGGAGGGGTGAGCAGTTCTTC.

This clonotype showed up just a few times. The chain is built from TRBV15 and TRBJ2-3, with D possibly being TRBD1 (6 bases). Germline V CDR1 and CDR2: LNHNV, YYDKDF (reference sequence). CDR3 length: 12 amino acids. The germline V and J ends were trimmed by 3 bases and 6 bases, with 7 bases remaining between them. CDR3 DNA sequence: TGTGCCACCAGCAGCGACAGGGATACGCAGTATTTT. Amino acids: CATSSDRDTQYF.

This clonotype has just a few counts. CDR3 coding DNA: TGTGCCAGCAAAAGGGGGGACAGGGGGACAACTAACTATGGCTACACCTTC. Protein sequence: CASKRGDRGTTNYGYTF. This chain connects TRBV21-1 to TRBJ1-2; the DNA was not compared with TRBD1, the D call given in the table. TRBV21-1 corresponds to a pseudogene. The CDR3 has 17 residues.

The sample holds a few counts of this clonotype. This CDR3 is CSATSDSTDTQYF. In nucleotides, the CDR3 is TGCAGTGCTACTAGCGATAGCACAGATACGCAGTATTTT. The chain combines TRBV20-1 with TRBJ2-3, with D perhaps TRBD2 (6 bases). Germline V gene data show CDR1 as DFQATT and CDR2 as SNEGSKA (reference sequence). The V end lost 4 bases, the J end lost 0 bases, and 8 bases lay between the germline ends. This CDR3 region has 13 residues.

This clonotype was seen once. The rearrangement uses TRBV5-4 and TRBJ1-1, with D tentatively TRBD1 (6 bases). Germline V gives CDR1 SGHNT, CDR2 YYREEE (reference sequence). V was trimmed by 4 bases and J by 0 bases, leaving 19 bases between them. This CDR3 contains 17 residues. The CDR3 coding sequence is TGTGCCAGCAGCCTTGGGGGGGGCCGCGCCCTGAACACTGAAGCTTTCTTT. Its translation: CASSLGGGRALNTEAFF.

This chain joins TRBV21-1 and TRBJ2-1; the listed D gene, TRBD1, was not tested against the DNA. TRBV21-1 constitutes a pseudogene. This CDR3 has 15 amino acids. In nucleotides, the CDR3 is TGTGCCGGGGGATGGATCGGGCCCCCATACAATGAGCAGTTCTTC. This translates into CAGGWIGPPYNEQFF.

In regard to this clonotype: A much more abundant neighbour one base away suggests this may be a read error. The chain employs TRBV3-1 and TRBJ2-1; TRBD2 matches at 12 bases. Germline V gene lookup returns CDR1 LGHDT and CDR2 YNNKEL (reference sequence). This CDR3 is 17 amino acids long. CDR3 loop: CASSQDRGLAGYNERFF. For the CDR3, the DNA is TGTGCCAGCAGCCAAGATCGAGGACTAGCGGGGTACAATGAGCGGTTCTTC.

DNA for the CDR3: TGCGCCAGCAGCCCGAGGGGGGTAGCCACCGGGGAGCTGTTTTTT. It specifies CASSPRGVATGELFF. The chain carries TRBV4-1 and TRBJ2-2; D might be TRBD1 or TRBD2, each matching 6 bases. The germline CDR1 and CDR2 sequences are MGHRA and YSYEKL. The CDR3 loop spans 15 amino acids. V lost 4 bases and J 4 bases, leaving 13 bases between the germline ends.

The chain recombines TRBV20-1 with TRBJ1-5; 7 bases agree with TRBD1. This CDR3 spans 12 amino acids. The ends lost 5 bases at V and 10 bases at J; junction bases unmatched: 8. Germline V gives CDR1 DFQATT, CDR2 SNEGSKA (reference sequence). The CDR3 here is CSASHRGRPQHF. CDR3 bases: TGCAGTGCTTCCCACAGGGGTCGTCCCCAGCATTTT.

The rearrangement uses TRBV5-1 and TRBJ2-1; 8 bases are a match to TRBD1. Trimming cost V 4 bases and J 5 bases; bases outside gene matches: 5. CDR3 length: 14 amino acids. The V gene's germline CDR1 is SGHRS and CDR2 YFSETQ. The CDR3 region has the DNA TGCGCCAGCAGCGGGGACAGGACTGACAATGAGCAGTTCTTC. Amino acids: CASSGDRTDNEQFF.

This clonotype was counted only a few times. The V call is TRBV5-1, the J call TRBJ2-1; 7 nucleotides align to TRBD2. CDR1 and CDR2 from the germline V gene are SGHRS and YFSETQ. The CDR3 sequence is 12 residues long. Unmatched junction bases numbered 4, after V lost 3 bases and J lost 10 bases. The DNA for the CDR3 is TGCGCCAGCAGCTCCCGACTAGCCGAGCAGTTCTTC. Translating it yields CASSSRLAEQFF.

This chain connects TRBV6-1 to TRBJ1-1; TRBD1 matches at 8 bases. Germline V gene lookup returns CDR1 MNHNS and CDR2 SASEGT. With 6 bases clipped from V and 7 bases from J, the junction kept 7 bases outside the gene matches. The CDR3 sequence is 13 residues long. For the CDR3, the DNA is TGTGCCAGCAGGCCGACAGGGGAGGGTGAAGCTTTCTTT. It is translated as CASRPTGEGEAFF.

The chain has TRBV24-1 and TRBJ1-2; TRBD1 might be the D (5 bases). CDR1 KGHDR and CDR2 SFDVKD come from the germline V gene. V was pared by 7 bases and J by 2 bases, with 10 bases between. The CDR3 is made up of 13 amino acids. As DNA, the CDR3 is TGTGCCACCAGCATTGAGGGGAACTATGGCTACACCTTC. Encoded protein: CATSIEGNYGYTF.

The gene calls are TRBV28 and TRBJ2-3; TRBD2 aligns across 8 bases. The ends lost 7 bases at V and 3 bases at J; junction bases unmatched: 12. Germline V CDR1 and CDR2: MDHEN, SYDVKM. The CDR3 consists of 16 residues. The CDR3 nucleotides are TGTGCCAGCACCTCCCTAGGCGGGAGGCCAACAGATACGCAGTATTTT. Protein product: CASTSLGGRPTDTQYF.

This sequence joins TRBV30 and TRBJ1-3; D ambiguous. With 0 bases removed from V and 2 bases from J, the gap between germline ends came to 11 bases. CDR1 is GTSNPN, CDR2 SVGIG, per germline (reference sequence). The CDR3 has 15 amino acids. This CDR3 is CAWSVLSSAGNTIYF. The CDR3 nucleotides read TGTGCCTGGAGTGTACTATCCTCAGCTGGAAACACCATATATTTT.

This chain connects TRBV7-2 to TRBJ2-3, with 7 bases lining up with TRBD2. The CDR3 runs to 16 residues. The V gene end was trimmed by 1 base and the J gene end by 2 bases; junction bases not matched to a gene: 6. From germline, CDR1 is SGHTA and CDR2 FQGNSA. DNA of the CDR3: TGTGCCAGCAGCTTAGTTGGGGGAGGGTTCACAGATACGCAGTATTTT. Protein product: CASSLVGGGFTDTQYF.

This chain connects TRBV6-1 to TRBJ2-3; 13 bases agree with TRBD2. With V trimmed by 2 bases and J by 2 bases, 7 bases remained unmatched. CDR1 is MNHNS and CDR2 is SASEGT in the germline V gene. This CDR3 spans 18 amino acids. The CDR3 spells CASSEPWGLAGITDTQYF. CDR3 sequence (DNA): TGTGCCAGCAGTGAACCCTGGGGACTAGCGGGGATCACAGATACGCAGTATTTT.